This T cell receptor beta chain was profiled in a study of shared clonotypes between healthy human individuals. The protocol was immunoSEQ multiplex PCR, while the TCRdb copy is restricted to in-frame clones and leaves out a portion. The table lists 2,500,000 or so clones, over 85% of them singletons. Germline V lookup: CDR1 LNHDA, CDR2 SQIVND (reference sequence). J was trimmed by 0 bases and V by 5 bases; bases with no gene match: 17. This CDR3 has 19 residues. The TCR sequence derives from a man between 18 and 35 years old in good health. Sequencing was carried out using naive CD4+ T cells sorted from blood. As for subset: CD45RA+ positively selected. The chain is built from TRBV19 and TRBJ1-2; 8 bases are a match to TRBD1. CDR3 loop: CASSRGPRQGLPANYGYTF. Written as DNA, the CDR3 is TGTGCCAGTAGTCGGGGCCCGAGACAGGGGCTCCCAGCTAACTATGGCTACACCTTC.